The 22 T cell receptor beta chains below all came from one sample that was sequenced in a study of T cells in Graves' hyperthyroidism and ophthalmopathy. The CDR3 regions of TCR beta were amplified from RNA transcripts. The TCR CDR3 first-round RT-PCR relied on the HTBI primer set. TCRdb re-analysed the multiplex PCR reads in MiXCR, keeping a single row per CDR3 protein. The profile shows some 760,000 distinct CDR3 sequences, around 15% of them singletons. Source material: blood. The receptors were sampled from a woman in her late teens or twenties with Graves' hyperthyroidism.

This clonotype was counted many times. The CDR3 reads CASSFGGSTTGELFF. The CDR3 region has the DNA TGTGCCAGCAGCTTCGGCGGGAGTACCACCGGGGAGCTGTTTTTT. The V and J genes are TRBV7-9 and TRBJ2-2, with 7 bases lining up with TRBD2. The CDR3 is 15 residues long. After removal of 3 bases from V and 4 bases from J, the junction contained 5 bases not matched to a gene. Germline V CDR1 and CDR2: SEHNR, FQNEAQ (reference sequence). Looking up the rest from reference TRBV7-9 and TRBJ2-2 gives the full variable domain: DTGVSQNPRHKITKRGQNVTFRCDPISEHNRLYWYRQTLGQGPEFLTYFQNEAQLEKSRLLSDRFSAERPKGSFSTLEIQRTEQGDSAMYLCASSFGGSTTGELFFGEGSRLTVL.

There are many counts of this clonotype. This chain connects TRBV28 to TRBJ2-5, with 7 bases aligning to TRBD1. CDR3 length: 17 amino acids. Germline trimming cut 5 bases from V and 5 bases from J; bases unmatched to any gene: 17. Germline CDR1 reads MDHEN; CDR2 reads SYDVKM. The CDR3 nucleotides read TGTGCCAGCAGTCTTCTACGGGACAGCCCCAACGCTGAGACCCAGTACTTC. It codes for CASSLLRDSPNAETQYF.

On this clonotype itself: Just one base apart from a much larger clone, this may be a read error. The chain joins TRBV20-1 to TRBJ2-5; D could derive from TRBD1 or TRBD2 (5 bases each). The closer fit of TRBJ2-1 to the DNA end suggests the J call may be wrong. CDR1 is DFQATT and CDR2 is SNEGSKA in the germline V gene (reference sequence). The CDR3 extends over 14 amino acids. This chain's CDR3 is CSARPTAKGETQFF. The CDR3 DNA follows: TGCAGTGCTAGACCCACAGCGAAAGGGGAGACCCAGTTCTTC.

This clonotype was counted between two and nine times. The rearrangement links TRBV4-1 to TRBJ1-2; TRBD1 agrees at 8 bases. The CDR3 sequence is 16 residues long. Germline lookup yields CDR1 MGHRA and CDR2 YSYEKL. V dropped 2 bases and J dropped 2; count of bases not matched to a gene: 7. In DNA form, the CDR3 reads TGCGCCAGCAGCCAACCGACCAGGGGGCAGAACTATGGCTACACCTTC. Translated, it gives CASSQPTRGQNYGYTF.

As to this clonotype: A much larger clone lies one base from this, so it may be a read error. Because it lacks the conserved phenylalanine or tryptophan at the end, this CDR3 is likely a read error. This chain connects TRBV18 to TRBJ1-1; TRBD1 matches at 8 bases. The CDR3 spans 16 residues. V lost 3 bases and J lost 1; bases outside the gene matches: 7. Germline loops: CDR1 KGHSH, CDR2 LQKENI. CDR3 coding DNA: TGTGCCAGCTCACCCCTTGGACAGGGACAGAACACTGAAGCTTTCCTT. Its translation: CASSPLGQGQNTEAFL.

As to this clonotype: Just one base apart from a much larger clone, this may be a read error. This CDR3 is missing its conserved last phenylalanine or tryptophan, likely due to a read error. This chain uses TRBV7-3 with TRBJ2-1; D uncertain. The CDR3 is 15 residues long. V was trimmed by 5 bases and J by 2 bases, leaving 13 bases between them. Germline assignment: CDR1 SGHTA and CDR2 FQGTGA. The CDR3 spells CASSPMGNPYNEQFL. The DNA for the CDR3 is TGTGCCAGCAGCCCGATGGGGAACCCCTACAATGAGCAGTTCCTC.

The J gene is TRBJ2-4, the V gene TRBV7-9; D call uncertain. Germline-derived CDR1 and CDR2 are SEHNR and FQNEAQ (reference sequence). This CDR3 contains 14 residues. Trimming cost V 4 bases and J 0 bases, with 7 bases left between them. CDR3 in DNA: TGTGCCAGCAGCTCGGAAGCAGCCAAAAACATTCAGTACTTC. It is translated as CASSSEAAKNIQYF.

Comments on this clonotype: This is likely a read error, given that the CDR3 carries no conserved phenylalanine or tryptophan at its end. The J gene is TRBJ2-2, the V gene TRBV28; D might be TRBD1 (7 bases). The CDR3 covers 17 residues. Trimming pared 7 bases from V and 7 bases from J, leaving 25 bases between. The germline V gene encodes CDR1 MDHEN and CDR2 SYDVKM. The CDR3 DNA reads TGTGCCAGCACATTCAGGAGGGGGCGCAGATATAGCGGGGAGCTGTTTCTT. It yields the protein CASTFRRGRRYSGELFL.

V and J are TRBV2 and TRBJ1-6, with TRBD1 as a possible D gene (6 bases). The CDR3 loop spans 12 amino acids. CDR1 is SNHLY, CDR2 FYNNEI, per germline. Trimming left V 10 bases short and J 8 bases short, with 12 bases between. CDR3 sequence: CATRGEYSPLHF. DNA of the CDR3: TGTGCCACCAGGGGCGAGTATTCACCCCTCCACTTT.

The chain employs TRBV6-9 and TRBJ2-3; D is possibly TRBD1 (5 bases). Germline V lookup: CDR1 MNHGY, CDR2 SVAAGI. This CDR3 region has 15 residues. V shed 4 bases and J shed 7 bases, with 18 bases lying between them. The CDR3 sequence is CASSSPGQRGYTQYF. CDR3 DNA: TGTGCCAGCAGTTCTCCAGGGCAAAGAGGTTATACGCAGTATTTT.

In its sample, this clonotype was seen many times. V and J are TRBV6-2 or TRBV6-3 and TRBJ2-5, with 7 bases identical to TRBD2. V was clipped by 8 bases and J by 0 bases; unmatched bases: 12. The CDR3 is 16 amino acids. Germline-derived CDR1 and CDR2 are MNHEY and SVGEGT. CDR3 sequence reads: CASQSGRANYQETQYF. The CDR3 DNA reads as TGTGCCAGCCAAAGTGGGAGGGCGAACTACCAAGAGACCCAGTACTTC.

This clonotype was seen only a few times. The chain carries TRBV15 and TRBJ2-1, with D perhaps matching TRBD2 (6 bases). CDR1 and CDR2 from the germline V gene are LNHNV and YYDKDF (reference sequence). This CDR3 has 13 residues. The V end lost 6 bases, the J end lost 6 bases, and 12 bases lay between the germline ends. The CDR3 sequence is CATRTGVRNEQFF. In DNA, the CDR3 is TGTGCCACCAGGACGGGAGTGCGCAATGAGCAGTTCTTC.

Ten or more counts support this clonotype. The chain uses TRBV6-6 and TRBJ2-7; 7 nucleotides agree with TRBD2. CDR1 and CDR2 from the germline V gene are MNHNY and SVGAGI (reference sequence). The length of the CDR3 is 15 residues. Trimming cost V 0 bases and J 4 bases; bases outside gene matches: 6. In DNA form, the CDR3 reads TGTGCCAGCAGTTACTCTAACGGGGGGAGGTACGAGCAGTACTTC. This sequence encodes CASSYSNGGRYEQYF.

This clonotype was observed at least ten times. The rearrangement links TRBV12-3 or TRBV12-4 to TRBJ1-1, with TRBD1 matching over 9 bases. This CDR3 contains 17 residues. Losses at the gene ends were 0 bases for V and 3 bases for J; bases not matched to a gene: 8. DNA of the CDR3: TGTGCCAGCAGTTTAGCGGACTGGGGACAGGGAGACACTGAAGCTTTCTTT. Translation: CASSLADWGQGDTEAFF.

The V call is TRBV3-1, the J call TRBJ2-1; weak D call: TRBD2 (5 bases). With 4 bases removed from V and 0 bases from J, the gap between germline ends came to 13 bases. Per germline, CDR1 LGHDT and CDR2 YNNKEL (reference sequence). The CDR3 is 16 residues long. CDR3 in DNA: TGTGCCAGCAGCCGCGATAGCGCCAGCTCCTACAATGAGCAGTTCTTC. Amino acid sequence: CASSRDSASSYNEQFF.

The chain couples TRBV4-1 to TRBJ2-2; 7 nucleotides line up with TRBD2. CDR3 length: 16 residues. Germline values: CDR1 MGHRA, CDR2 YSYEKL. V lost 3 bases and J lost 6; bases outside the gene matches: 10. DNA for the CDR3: TGCGCCAGCAGCCACCAAACGGGGGGTCTGGCCGGGGAGCTGTTTTTT. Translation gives CASSHQTGGLAGELFF.

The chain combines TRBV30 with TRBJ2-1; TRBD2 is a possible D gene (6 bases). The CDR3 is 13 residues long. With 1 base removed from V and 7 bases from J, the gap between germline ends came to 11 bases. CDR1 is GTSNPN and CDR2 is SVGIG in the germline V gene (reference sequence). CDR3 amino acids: CAWSGGLVNEQFF. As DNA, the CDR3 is TGTGCCTGGAGTGGGGGACTTGTGAATGAGCAGTTCTTC. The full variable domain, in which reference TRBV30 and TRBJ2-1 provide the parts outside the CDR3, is SQTIHQWPATLVQPVGSPLSLECTVEGTSNPNLYWYRQAAGRGLQLLFYSVGIGQISSEVPQNLSASRPQDRQFILSSKKLLLSDSGFYLCAWSGGLVNEQFFGPGTRLTVL.

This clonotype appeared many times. The CDR3 loop is CASSDLPPGAHGYTF. CDR3 nucleotides: TGTGCCAGCAGTGACCTTCCTCCGGGGGCTCATGGCTACACCTTC. The chain carries TRBV6-1 and TRBJ1-2; weak D call: TRBD1 (6 bases). This CDR3 is 15 amino acids long. Per germline, CDR1 MNHNS and CDR2 SASEGT. V lost 3 bases to trimming and J lost 6 bases, with 17 bases between them.

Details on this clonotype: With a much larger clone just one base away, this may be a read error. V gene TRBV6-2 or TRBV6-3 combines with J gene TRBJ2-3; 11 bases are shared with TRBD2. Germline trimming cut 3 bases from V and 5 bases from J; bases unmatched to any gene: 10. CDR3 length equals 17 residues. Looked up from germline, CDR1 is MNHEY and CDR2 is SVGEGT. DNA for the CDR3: TGTGCCAGCAGTTATGGAGCGGTGCTAGCGGGAGGAGATACGCAGTATTTT. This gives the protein CASSYGAVLAGGDTQYF.

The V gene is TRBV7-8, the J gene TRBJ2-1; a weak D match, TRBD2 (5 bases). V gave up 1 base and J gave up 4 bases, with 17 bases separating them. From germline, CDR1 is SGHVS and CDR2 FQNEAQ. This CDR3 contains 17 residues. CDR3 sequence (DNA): TGTGCCAGCAGCTTAGAGGTCGCGGAGGCGTGGTACAATGAGCAGTTCTTC. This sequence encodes CASSLEVAEAWYNEQFF.

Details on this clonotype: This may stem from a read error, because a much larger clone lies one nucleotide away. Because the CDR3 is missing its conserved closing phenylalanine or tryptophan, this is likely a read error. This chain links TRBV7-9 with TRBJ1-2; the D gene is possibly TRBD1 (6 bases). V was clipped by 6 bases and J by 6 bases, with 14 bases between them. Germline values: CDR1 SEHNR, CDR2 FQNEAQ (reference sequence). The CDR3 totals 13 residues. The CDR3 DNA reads TGTGCCAGCAGGTTGCAGGGGCGGGATGGCTACACCTTA. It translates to CASRLQGRDGYTL.

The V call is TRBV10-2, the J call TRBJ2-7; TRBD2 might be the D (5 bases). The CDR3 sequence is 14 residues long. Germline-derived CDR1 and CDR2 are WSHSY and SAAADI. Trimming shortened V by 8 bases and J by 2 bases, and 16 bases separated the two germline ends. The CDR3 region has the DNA TGCGCCAGCCGAGCGGCGGCATCGACCTACGAGCAGTACTTC. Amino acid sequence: CASRAAASTYEQYF.